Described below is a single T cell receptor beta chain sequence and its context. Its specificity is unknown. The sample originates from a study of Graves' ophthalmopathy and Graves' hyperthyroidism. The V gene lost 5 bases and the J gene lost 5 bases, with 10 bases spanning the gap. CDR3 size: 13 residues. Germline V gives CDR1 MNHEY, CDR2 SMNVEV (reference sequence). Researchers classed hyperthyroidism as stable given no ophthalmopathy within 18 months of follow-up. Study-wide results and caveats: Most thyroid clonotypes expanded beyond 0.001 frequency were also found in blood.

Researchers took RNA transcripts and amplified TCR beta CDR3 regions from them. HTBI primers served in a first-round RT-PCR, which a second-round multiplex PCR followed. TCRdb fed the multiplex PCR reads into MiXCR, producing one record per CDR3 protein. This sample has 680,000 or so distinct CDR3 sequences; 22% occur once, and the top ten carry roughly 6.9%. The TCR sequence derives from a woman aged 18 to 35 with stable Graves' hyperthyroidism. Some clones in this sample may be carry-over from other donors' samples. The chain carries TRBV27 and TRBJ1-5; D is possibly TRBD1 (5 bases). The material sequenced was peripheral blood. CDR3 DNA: TGTGCCAGCAGTACACAGGTGTATCAGCCCCAGCATTTT. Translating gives CASSTQVYQPQHF.